This TCR beta chain was observed in a study of cytomegalovirus exposure and HLA in healthy donors. As for the study in general: Later analysis reported that the roughly 110 validation repertoires shared the platform of the approximately 670 first-cohort repertoires. Findings of the study overall: Per published reports, the classifier diagnosed cytomegalovirus status with high specificity and sensitivity.

The method was immunoSEQ multiplex PCR; TCRdb's version includes in-frame clones alone and lacks a portion of them. The table lists 110,000 to 150,000 clones, almost 90% of them singletons. As regards this clone: The antigen is undetermined.

Input material: PBMCs. The TCR comes from a woman between 18 and 30 years old in good health and CMV-seropositive.

DNA for the CDR3: TGTGCCACCAGCAGAGAGGCCTCTGGAAACACCATATATTTT. Translating it yields CATSREASGNTIYF. The chain joins TRBV15 to TRBJ1-3; D gene unclear. V lost 0 bases, J lost 0 bases, and 3 bases lay in between. In germline, CDR1 is LNHNV, CDR2 YYDKDF (reference sequence). The CDR3 length is 14 residues.